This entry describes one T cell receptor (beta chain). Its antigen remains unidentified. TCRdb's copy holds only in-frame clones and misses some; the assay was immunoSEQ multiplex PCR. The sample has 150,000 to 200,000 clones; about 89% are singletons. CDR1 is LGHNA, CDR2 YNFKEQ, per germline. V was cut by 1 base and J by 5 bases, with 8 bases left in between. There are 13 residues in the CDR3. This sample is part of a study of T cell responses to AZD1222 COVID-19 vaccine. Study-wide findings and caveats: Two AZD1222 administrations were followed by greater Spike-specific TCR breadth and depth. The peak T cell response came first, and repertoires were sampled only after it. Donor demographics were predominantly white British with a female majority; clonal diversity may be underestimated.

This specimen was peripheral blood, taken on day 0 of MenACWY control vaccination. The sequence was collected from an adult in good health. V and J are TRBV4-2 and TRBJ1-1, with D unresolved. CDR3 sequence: CASSQVFRTEAFF. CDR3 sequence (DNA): TGTGCCAGCAGCCAAGTCTTTCGGACTGAAGCTTTCTTT.